Reported below is one T cell receptor beta chain. This entry belongs to a study of blood T cells in healthy people across ages. PBMCs, at least 7 million per sample, were isolated. With a J-beta primer mix and a sample-barcoded 5' primer, a second PCR ran about 6 to 11 cycles. Through a template-switch adaptor with 12 random nucleotides, each cDNA molecule received a tag. Paired-end reads containing CDR3 totaled no fewer than 3 million for each sample. TCRdb used MiXCR to reprocess the 5' RACE reads, holding one entry per CDR3 protein. The data show 600,000 to 900,000 distinct CDR3 sequences, roughly 24% seen once. Germline assignment: CDR1 MNHNS and CDR2 SASEGT. The CDR3 extends over 18 amino acids. Trimming pared 1 base from V and 2 bases from J, leaving 20 bases between. A further study also used this sample, focusing on T cells of mothers and their children. That paper states: The search for persistent microchimeric T cell clones detected none.

Source material: blood. The sequence was collected from a boy aged 5-17 years in good health. The J gene is TRBJ1-2, the V gene TRBV6-1; D uncertain. The DNA of the CDR3 is TGTGCCAGCAGTGAAGGGGCGGGTAGAGTAGGGAGAAACTATGGCTACACCTTC. It is translated as CASSEGAGRVGRNYGYTF.